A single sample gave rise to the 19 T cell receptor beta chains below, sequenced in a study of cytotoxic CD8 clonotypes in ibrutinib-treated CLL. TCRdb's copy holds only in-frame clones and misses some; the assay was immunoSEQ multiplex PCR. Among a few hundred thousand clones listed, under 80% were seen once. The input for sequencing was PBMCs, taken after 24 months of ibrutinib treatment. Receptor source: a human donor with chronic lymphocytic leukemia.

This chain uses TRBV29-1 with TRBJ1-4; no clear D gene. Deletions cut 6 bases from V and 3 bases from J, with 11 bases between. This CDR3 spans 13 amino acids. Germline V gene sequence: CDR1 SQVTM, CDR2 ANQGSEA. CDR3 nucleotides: TGCAGCGTGTCTCGGCAGTCTAATGAAAAACTGTTTTTT. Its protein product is CSVSRQSNEKLFF.

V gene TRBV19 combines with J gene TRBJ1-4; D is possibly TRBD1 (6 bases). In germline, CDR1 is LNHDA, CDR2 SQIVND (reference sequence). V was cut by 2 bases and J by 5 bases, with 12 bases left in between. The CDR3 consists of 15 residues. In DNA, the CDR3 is TGTGCCAGTAGTATACGTACCACAGGGAATGAAAAACTGTTTTTT. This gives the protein CASSIRTTGNEKLFF.

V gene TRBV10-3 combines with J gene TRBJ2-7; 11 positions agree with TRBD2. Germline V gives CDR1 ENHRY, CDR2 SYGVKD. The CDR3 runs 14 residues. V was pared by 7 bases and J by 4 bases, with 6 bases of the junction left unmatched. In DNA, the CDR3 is TGTGCCATCACCCCGGGACTAGCGGAATACGAGCAGTACTTC. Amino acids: CAITPGLAEYEQYF.

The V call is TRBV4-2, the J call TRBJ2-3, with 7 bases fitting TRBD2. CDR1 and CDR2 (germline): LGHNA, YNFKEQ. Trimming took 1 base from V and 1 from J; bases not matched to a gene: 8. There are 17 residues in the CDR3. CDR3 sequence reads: CASSQGGGGRGTDTQYF. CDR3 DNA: TGTGCCAGCAGCCAAGGGGGAGGCGGGAGAGGCACAGATACGCAGTATTTT.

CDR3 coding DNA: TGTGCCACCACTCGGAGGTCCTACAATGAGCAGTTCTTC. Translating gives CATTRRSYNEQFF. The V gene is TRBV6-5, the J gene TRBJ2-1, with D possibly TRBD2 on 5 matching bases. Germline values: CDR1 MNHEY, CDR2 SVGAGI. The length of the CDR3 is 13 residues. V lost 10 bases and J 1 base, leaving 11 bases between the germline ends.

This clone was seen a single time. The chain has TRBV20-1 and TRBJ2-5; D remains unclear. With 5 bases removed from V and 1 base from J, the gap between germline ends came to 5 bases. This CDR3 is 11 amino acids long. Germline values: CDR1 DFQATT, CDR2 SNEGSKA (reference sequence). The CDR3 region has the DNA TGCAGTGCTCATCTCCAAGAGACCCAGTACTTC. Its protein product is CSAHLQETQYF.

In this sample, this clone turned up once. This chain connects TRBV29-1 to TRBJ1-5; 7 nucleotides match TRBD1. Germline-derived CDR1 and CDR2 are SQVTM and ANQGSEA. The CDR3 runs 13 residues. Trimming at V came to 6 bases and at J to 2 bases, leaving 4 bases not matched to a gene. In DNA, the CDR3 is TGCAGCGTCTCCGGACAGGGCAATCAGCCCCAGCATTTT. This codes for CSVSGQGNQPQHF.

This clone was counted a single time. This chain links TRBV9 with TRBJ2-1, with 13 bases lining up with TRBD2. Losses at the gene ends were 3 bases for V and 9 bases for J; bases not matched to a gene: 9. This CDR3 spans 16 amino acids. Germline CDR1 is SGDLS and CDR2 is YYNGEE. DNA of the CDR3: TGTGCCAGCAGCGCCGCCGGACTAGCGGGAGTGATTGAGCAGTTCTTC. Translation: CASSAAGLAGVIEQFF. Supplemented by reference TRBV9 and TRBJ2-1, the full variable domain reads DSGVTQTPKHLITATGQRVTLRCSPRSGDLSVYWYQQSLDQGLQFLIQYYNGEERAKGNILERFSAQQFPDLHSELNLSSLELGDSALYFCASSAAGLAGVIEQFFGPGTRLTVL.

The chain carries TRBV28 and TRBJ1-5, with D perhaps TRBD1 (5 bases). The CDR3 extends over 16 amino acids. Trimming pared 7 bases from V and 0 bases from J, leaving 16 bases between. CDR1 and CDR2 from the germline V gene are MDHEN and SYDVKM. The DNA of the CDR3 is TGTGCCAGCACTCAACCCGGGGGTTTTAGCAATCAGCCCCAGCATTTT. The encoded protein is CASTQPGGFSNQPQHF.

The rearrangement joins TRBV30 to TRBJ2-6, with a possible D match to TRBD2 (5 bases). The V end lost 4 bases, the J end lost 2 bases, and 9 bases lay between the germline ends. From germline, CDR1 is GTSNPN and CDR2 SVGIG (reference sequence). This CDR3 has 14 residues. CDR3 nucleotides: TGTGCCTGGACCGACGGGGCTGGGGCCAACGTCCTGACTTTC. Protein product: CAWTDGAGANVLTF.

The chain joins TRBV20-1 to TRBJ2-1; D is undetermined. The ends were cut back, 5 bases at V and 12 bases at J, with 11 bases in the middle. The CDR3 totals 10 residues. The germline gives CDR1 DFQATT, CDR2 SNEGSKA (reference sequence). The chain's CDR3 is CSASEAGQFF. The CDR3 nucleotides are TGCAGTGCTTCCGAGGCTGGGCAGTTCTTC.

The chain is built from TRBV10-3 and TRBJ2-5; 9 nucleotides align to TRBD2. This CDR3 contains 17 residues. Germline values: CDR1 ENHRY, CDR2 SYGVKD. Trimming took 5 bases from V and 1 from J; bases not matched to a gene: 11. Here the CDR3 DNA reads TGTGCCATCAGTCAATATGGTGGCGGGAGGGGCCAAGAGACCCAGTACTTC. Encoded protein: CAISQYGGGRGQETQYF.

For the CDR3, the DNA is TGCGCCAGCAGCTTGGTATCCGGGACAGGGACCCCCTATGGCTACACCTTC. It yields the protein CASSLVSGTGTPYGYTF. The gene calls are TRBV5-1 and TRBJ1-2; TRBD1 agrees at 9 bases. Germline-derived CDR1 and CDR2 are SGHRS and YFSETQ. The V gene end was trimmed by 0 bases and the J gene end by 4 bases; junction bases not matched to a gene: 10. The CDR3 length is 17 residues.

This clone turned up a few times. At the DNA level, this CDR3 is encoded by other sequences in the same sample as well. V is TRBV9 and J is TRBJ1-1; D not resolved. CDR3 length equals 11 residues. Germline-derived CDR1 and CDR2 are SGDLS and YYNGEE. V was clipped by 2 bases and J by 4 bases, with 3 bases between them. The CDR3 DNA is TGTGCCAGCAGCGTTGTCACTGAAGCTTTCTTT. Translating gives CASSVVTEAFF.

The CDR3 spells CSASRSGDGNEQFF. The CDR3 nucleotides read TGCAGCGCCTCGCGGTCGGGAGATGGCAATGAGCAGTTCTTC. The chain links TRBV29-1 to TRBJ2-1; D is perhaps TRBD2 (6 bases). V lost 7 bases and J 6 bases, leaving 19 bases between the germline ends. The CDR3 is 14 residues long. CDR1 is SQVTM, CDR2 ANQGSEA, per germline.

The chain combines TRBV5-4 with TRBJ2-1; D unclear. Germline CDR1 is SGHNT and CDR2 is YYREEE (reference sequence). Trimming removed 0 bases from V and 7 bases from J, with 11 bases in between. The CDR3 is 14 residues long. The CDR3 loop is CASSLAVARNEQFF. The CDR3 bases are TGTGCCAGCAGCTTGGCCGTGGCTAGAAATGAGCAGTTCTTC.

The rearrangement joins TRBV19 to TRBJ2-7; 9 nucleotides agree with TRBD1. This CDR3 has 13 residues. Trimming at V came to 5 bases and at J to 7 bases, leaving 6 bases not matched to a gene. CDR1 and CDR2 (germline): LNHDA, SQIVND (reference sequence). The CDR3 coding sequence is TGTGCCAGTAGTTGGACAGGGGCGGGGGAGCAGTACTTC. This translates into CASSWTGAGEQYF. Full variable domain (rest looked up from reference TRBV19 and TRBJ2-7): DGGITQSPKYLFRKEGQNVTLSCEQNLNHDAMYWYRQDPGQGLRLIYYSQIVNDFQKGDIAEGYSVSREKKESFPLTVTSAQKNPTAFYLCASSWTGAGEQYFGPGTRLTVT.

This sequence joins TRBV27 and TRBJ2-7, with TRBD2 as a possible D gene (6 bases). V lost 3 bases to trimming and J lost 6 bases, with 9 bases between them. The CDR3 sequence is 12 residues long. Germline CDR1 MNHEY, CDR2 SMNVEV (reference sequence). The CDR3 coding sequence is TGTGCCAGCAGTTTGGGGGGAGGCGAGCAGTACTTC. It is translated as CASSLGGGEQYF.

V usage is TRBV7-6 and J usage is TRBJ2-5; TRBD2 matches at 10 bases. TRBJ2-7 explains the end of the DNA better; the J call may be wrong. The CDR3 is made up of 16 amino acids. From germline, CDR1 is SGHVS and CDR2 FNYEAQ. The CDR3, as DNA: TGTGCCAGCAGCCTCGGGACTAGCGAGAGCTCCTACGAGCAGTACTTC. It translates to CASSLGTSESSYEQYF.